The 18 T cell receptor beta chains below were found in one sample sequenced in a study of regulatory T cells in long-lasting Graves disease. Specified time point: newly diagnosed GD, antithyroid drugs for less than 3 months. After RNA was extracted from PBMCs, the TCR library was made from it. Building of the TCR beta libraries involved iRepertoire HTBI primers and Arm-PCR of CDR3 regions. MiXCR, applied by TCRdb to the multiplex PCR reads, yields one record per CDR3 protein. The repertoire has roughly 440,000 distinct CDR3 sequences, 15% to 20% of them found once; the top ten carry 20% to 25%. The same data also contributed to another study, on T cells in Graves' hyperthyroidism and ophthalmopathy.

This sample comprised peripheral blood mononuclear cells (PBMCs), obtained at new diagnosis, from a patient treated with antithyroid drugs. Source of these receptors: a woman under 30 with Graves disease.

V and J are TRBV28 and TRBJ2-3, with 8 positions matching TRBD1. Germline CDR1 and CDR2: MDHEN and SYDVKM. V shed 6 bases, J shed 3 bases, and the junction held 11 bases outside the gene matches. This CDR3 is 16 amino acids long. The CDR3 region is CASSLDREIVTDTQYF. The CDR3 nucleotides are TGTGCCAGCAGCCTGGACAGGGAAATAGTGACAGATACGCAGTATTTT.

At least ten counts were recorded for this clonotype. V gene TRBV3-1 combines with J gene TRBJ2-7, with 8 bases that match TRBD2. Looked up from germline, CDR1 is LGHDT and CDR2 is YNNKEL (reference sequence). This CDR3 has 15 amino acids. J lost 2 bases, V lost 5 bases, and 8 bases had no gene match. Here the CDR3 DNA reads TGTGCCAGCAGCAATGGGCCGGGAGGGCCCTACGAGCAGTACTTC. Translating gives CASSNGPGGPYEQYF.

The rearrangement joins TRBV20-1 to TRBJ1-4; 7 bases are a match to TRBD1. There are 13 residues in the CDR3. Germline trimming cut 3 bases from V and 8 bases from J; bases unmatched to any gene: 6. Germline CDR1 is DFQATT and CDR2 is SNEGSKA (reference sequence). For the CDR3, the DNA is TGCAGTGCTAGTCACAGGGGAGGCGAAAAACTGTTTTTT. Its protein product is CSASHRGGEKLFF.

As regards this clonotype: A much larger clone sits a single nucleotide away, making a read error possible. The chain is built from TRBV5-1 and TRBJ2-1; D is possibly TRBD1 (6 bases). Trimming shortened V by 5 bases and J by 10 bases, and 16 bases separated the two germline ends. Per germline, CDR1 SGHRS and CDR2 YFSETQ. This CDR3 comprises 13 residues. The CDR3 is CASSVTGLYEQFF. The CDR3 nucleotides read TGCGCCAGCAGTGTGACAGGCCTCTACGAGCAGTTCTTC.

As regards this clonotype: It differs at one base from a far larger clone, so likely a read error. The V call is TRBV28, the J call TRBJ2-7, with D unclear. The CDR3 totals 11 residues. The germline V gene has CDR1 MDHEN and CDR2 SYDVKM. V was trimmed by 6 bases and J by 2 bases, leaving 5 bases between them. The CDR3 is CASRATYEQYF. In nucleotides, the CDR3 is TGTGCCAGCAGGGCGACCTACGAGCAGTACTTC.

This clonotype was detected a few times. The chain carries TRBV6-1 and TRBJ1-6, with TRBD1 as a possible D gene (6 bases). CDR1 is MNHNS, CDR2 SASEGT, per germline. This CDR3 comprises 16 residues. With 5 bases removed from V and 6 bases from J, the gap between germline ends came to 17 bases. The CDR3 nucleotides read TGTGCCAGCAGTCTCCGGGGGGCGCACGGTAATTCACCCCTCCACTTT. This codes for CASSLRGAHGNSPLHF.

This clonotype was picked up a small number of times. The CDR3: CSARVSGTKNIQYF. The DNA for the CDR3 is TGCAGTGCTAGGGTTAGCGGTACCAAAAACATTCAGTACTTC. The chain joins TRBV20-1 to TRBJ2-4, with D perhaps matching TRBD2 (6 bases). The CDR3 runs to 14 residues. Trimming took off 3 bases at V and 2 bases at J, with 11 bases between the two ends. CDR1 and CDR2 (germline): DFQATT, SNEGSKA (reference sequence).

This clonotype was seen only a few times. V is TRBV2 and J is TRBJ2-1; either TRBD1 or TRBD2 may fit D (6 bases each). CDR3 length: 14 amino acids. CDR1 is SNHLY and CDR2 is FYNNEI in the germline V gene. V lost 8 bases, J lost 8 bases, and 19 bases lay in between. CDR3 sequence: CASGGGGDWYEQFF. Written as DNA, the CDR3 is TGTGCCAGCGGGGGCGGAGGGGACTGGTATGAGCAGTTCTTC.

The chain is built from TRBV18 and TRBJ2-3, with 9 bases identical to TRBD2. Looked up from germline, CDR1 is KGHSH and CDR2 is LQKENI. With 3 bases clipped from V and 8 bases from J, the junction kept 6 bases outside the gene matches. This CDR3 is 14 amino acids long. For the CDR3, the DNA is TGTGCCAGCTCACCGGCGGGGGGGCCGGGTACGCAGTATTTT. Translated: CASSPAGGPGTQYF.

This clonotype was observed at least ten times. The chain couples TRBV2 to TRBJ2-2, with unresolved D. This CDR3 spans 14 amino acids. The V gene's germline CDR1 is SNHLY and CDR2 FYNNEI. V lost 6 bases and J 4 bases, leaving 12 bases between the germline ends. The CDR3 loop is CASRILTVTGELFF. The DNA of the CDR3 is TGTGCCAGCAGGATCCTTACTGTCACCGGGGAGCTGTTTTTT.

The sample holds many counts of this clonotype. V and J are TRBV7-3 and TRBJ1-1, with 7 nucleotides matching TRBD1. Germline trimming cut 5 bases from V and 8 bases from J; bases unmatched to any gene: 8. The CDR3 is made up of 13 amino acids. Germline CDR1 reads SGHTA; CDR2 reads FQGTGA. The DNA for the CDR3 is TGTGCCAGCAGCCGACAGGGTATAACGGAAGCTTTCTTT. Protein: CASSRQGITEAFF.

As to this clonotype: This may be a read error: a much more frequent sequence differs by one nucleotide. The genes are TRBV14 and TRBJ2-7, with no clear D. CDR3 length: 14 residues. The germline V gene has CDR1 SGHDN and CDR2 FVKESK. CDR3 sequence: CASSPRASFYEHYF. CDR3 bases: TGTGCCAGCAGCCCACGGGCATCATTCTACGAGCACTACTTC.

This rearrangement joins TRBV18 to TRBJ1-2; weak D call: TRBD1 (6 bases). Between the trimmed V and J ends, which lost 2 bases and 2 bases, there was a span of 12 bases. The germline V gene has CDR1 KGHSH and CDR2 LQKENI. The CDR3 extends over 15 amino acids. The CDR3 coding sequence is TGTGCCAGCTCACCATTACCGGGACAAAACTATGGCTACACCTTC. The encoded protein is CASSPLPGQNYGYTF.

This clonotype has a count of ten or more. The genes are TRBV7-2 and TRBJ2-3; 7 positions match TRBD1. This CDR3 is 15 amino acids long. Looked up from germline, CDR1 is SGHTA and CDR2 is FQGNSA. The V gene end was trimmed by 1 base and the J gene end by 4 bases; junction bases not matched to a gene: 5. CDR3 amino acids: CASSLVGGGPDTQYF. CDR3 in DNA: TGTGCCAGCAGCTTAGTAGGGGGCGGCCCAGATACGCAGTATTTT.

This clonotype has just a few counts. The CDR3 nucleotides are TGCAGTGCTAGGATGACTCCCCCCTACAATGAGCAGTTCTTC. This codes for CSARMTPPYNEQFF. The rearrangement joins TRBV20-1 to TRBJ2-1; D is unresolved. CDR1 and CDR2 (germline): DFQATT, SNEGSKA (reference sequence). There are 14 residues in the CDR3. Trimming stripped 3 bases from V and 2 bases from J, with 11 bases between.

This clonotype was detected a few times. This chain joins TRBV29-1 and TRBJ2-1; unclear D gene. Germline values: CDR1 SQVTM, CDR2 ANQGSEA. V was shortened by 4 bases and J by 8 bases, with 12 bases between the two germline ends. This CDR3 contains 12 residues. The CDR3 DNA is TGCAGCGTTGTAATATTGTTCGATGAGCAGTTCTTC. This translates into CSVVILFDEQFF.

In this sample, this clonotype turned up many times. The rearrangement joins TRBV27 to TRBJ2-3, with D possibly being TRBD2 (7 bases). The CDR3 consists of 15 residues. V was trimmed by 0 bases and J by 2 bases, leaving 9 bases between them. Germline V lookup: CDR1 MNHEY, CDR2 SMNVEV (reference sequence). CDR3 region: CASSLSGGDTDTQYF. As DNA, the CDR3 is TGTGCCAGCAGTTTATCAGGGGGGGACACAGATACGCAGTATTTT.

In its sample, this clonotype was seen many times. This chain links TRBV11-3 with TRBJ2-3; no clear D. This CDR3 comprises 15 residues. Germline V gene data show CDR1 as SGHNT and CDR2 as YENEEA. The ends were cut back, 1 base at V and 4 bases at J, with 12 bases in the middle. The CDR3 DNA is TGTGCCAGCAGCTTAGGGACGACGGTGCCAGATACGCAGTATTTT. Translating it yields CASSLGTTVPDTQYF. The full variable domain, its missing parts supplied by reference TRBV11-3 and TRBJ2-3, is EAGVVQSPRYKIIEKKQPVAFWCNPISGHNTLYWYLQNLGQGPELLIRYENEEAVDDSQLPKDRFSAERLKGVDSTLKIQPAELGDSAVYLCASSLGTTVPDTQYFGPGTRLTVL.